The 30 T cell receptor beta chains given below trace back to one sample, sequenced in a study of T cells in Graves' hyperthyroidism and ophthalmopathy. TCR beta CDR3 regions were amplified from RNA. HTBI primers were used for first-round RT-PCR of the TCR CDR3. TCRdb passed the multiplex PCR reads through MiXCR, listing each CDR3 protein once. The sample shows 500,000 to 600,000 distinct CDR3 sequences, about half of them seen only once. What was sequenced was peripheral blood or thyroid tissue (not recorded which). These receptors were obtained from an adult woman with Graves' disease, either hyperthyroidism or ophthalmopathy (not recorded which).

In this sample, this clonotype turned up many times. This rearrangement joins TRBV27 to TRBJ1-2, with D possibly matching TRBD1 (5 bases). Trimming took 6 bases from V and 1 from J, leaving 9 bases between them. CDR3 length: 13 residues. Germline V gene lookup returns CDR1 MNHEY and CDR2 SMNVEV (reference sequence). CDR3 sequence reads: CASSLQVNYGYTF. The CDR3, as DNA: TGTGCCAGCAGCTTACAGGTTAACTATGGCTACACCTTC.

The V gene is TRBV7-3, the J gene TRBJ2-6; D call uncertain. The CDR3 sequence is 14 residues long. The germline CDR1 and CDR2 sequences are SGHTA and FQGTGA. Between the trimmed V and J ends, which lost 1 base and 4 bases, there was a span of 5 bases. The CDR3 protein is CASSLSQGANVLTF. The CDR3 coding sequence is TGTGCCAGCAGCTTAAGTCAGGGGGCCAACGTCCTGACTTTC.

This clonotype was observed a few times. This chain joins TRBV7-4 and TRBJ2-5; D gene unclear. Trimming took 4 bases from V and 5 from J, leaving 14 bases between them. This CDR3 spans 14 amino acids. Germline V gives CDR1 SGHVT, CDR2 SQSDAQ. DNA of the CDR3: TGTGCCAGCAGCTCCCCCTTGGGGAAGGAGACCCAGTACTTC. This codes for CASSSPLGKETQYF.

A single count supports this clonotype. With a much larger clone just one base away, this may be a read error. The CDR3 sequence: CASSLSGGLSTEAFF. CDR3 nucleotide sequence: TGTGCCAGCAGTCTATCGGGAGGGTTGAGCACTGAAGCTTTCTTT. This chain connects TRBV2 to TRBJ1-1; D is ambiguous. The V end lost 5 bases, the J end lost 4 bases, and 17 bases lay between the germline ends. The CDR3 is made up of 15 amino acids. Germline CDR1 reads SNHLY; CDR2 reads FYNNEI.

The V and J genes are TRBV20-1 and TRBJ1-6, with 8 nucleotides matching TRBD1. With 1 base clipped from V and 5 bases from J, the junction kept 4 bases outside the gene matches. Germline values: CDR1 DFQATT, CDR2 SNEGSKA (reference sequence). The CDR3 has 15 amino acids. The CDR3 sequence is CSARAPGGNNSPLHF. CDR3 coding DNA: TGCAGTGCTAGAGCCCCAGGGGGCAATAATTCACCCCTCCACTTT.

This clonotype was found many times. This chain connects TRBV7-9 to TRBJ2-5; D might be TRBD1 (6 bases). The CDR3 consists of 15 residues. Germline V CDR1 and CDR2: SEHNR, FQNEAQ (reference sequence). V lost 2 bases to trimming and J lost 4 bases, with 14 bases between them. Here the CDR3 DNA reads TGTGCCAGCAGCTTAACCGGGACAAGGGGAGAGACCCAGTACTTC. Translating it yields CASSLTGTRGETQYF.

The CDR3 DNA sequence: TGTGCCATCACTAAAGACAGGGGGCGCGGGGAGACCCAGTACTTC. It is translated as CAITKDRGRGETQYF. V and J are TRBV10-3 and TRBJ2-5; 10 nucleotides agree with TRBD1. Germline CDR1 reads ENHRY; CDR2 reads SYGVKD. V lost 7 bases, J lost 5 bases, and 10 bases stayed unmatched. The CDR3 totals 15 residues.

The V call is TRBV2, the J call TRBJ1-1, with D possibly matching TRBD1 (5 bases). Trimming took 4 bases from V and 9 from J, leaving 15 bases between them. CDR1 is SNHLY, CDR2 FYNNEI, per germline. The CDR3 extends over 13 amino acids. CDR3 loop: CASSGREKGKAFF. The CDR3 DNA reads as TGTGCCAGCAGTGGCAGGGAAAAGGGTAAAGCTTTCTTT.

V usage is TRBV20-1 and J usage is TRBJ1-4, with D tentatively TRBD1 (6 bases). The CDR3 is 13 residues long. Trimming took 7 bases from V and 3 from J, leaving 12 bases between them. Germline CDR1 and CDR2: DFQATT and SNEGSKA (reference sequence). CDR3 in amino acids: CSEEQGSNEKLFF. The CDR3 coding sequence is TGCAGTGAAGAACAGGGTTCTAATGAAAAACTGTTTTTT.

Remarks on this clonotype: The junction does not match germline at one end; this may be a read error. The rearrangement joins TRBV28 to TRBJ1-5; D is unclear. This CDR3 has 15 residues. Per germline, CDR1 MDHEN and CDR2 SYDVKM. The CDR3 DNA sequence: TGTGCCAGCAGTTTATGGAACAGAAGCAATCAGCCCAAGCATTTT. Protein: CASSLWNRSNQPKHF.

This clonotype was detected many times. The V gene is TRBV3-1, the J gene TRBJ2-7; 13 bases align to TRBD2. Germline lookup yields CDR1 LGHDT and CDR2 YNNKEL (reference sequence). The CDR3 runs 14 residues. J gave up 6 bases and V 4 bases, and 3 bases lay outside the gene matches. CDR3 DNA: TGTGCCAGCAGCCGGACTAGCGGGAGAAGCGAGCAGTACTTC. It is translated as CASSRTSGRSEQYF.

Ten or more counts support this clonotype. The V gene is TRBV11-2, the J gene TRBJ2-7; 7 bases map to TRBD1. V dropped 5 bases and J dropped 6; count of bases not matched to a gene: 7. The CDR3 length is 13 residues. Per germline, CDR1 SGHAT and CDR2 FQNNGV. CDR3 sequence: CASSPGTVGEQYF. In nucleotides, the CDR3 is TGTGCCAGCAGCCCTGGGACAGTTGGCGAGCAGTACTTC.

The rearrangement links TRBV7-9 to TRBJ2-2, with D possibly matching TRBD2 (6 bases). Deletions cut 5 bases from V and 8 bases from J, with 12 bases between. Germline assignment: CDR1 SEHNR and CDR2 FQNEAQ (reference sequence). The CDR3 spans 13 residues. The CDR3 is CASSRIGRGELFF. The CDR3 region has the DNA TGTGCCAGCAGCCGAATAGGGAGGGGGGAGCTGTTTTTT. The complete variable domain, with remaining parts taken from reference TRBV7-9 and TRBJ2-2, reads DTGVSQNPRHKITKRGQNVTFRCDPISEHNRLYWYRQTLGQGPEFLTYFQNEAQLEKSRLLSDRFSAERPKGSFSTLEIQRTEQGDSAMYLCASSRIGRGELFFGEGSRLTVL.

In DNA form, the CDR3 reads TGCGCCAGCCTAGCGGAGACAGGGCTTAATTCACCCCTCCACTTT. This translates into CASLAETGLNSPLHF. The chain links TRBV10-2 to TRBJ1-6; 7 bases fit TRBD1. In germline, CDR1 is WSHSY, CDR2 SAAADI. This CDR3 contains 15 residues. V lost 8 bases, J lost 6 bases, and 10 bases stayed unmatched.

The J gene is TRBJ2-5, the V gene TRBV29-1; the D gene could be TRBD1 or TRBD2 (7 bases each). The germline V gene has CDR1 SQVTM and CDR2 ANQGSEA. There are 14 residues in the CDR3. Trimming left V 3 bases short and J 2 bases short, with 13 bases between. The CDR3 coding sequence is TGCAGCGTTGAGGGAGGGACAGTTCAAGAGACCCAGTACTTC. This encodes CSVEGGTVQETQYF. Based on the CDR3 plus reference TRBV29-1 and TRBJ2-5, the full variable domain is SAVISQKPSRDICQRGTSLTIQCQVDSQVTMMFWYRQQPGQSLTLIATANQGSEATYESGFVIDKFPISRPNLTFSTLTVSNMSPEDSSIYLCSVEGGTVQETQYFGPGTRLLVL.

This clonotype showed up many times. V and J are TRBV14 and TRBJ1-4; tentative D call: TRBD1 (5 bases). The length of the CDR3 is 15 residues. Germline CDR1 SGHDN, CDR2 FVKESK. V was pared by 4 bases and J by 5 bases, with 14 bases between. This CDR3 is CASSPSSGWNEKLFF. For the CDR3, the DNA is TGTGCCAGCAGCCCTTCATCAGGGTGGAATGAAAAACTGTTTTTT.

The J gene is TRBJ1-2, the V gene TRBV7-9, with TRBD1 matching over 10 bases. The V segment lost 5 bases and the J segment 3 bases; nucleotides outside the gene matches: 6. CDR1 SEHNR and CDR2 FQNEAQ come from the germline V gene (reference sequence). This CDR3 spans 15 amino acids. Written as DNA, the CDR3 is TGTGCCAGCAGCGACCAGGGACAGGGGCACTATGGCTACACCTTC. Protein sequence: CASSDQGQGHYGYTF.

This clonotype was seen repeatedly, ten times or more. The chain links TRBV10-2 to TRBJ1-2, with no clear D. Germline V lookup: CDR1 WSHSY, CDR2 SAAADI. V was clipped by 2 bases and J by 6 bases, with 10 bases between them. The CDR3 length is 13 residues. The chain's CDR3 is CASSERVLNGYTF. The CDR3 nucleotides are TGCGCCAGCAGTGAGAGGGTTTTGAATGGCTACACCTTC.

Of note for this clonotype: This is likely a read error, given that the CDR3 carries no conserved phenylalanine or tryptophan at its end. Here the CDR3 DNA reads TGTGCGGGCGGTAGGAACACTGAAGCTTTCCTT. It yields the protein CAGGRNTEAFL. The J gene is TRBJ1-1, the V gene TRBV2; no clear D. Germline V gene lookup returns CDR1 SNHLY and CDR2 FYNNEI. This CDR3 comprises 11 residues.

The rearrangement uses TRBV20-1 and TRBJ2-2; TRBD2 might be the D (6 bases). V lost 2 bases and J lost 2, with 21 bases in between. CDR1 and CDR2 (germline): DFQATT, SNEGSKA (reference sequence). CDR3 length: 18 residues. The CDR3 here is CSARLHYPGTFNTGELFF. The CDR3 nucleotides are TGCAGTGCTAGATTGCACTACCCCGGGACTTTTAACACCGGGGAGCTGTTTTTT.

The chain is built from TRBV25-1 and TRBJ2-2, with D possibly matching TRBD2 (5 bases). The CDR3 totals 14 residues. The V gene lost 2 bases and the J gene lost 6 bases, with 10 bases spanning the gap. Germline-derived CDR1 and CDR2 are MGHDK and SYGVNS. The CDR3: CASSEPGKAGELFF. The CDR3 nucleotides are TGTGCCAGCAGTGAACCGGGGAAGGCCGGGGAGCTGTTTTTT.

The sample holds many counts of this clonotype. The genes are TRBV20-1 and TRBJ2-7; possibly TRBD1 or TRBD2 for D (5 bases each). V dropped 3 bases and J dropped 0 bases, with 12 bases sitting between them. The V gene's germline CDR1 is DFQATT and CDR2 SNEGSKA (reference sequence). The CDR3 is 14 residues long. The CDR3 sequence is CSASFGTGSYEQYF. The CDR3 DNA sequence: TGCAGTGCTAGTTTTGGGACCGGCTCCTACGAGCAGTACTTC.

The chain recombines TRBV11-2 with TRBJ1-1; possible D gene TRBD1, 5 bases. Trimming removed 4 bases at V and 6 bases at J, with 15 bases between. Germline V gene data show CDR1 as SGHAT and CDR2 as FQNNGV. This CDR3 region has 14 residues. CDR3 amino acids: CASSSHQGRAEAFF. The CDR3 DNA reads TGTGCCAGCAGCTCCCACCAGGGCAGGGCTGAAGCTTTCTTT.

The CDR3, as DNA: TGCAGTGCCAGCAGGGGGGGGTTAGAGACCCAGTACTTC. This encodes CSASRGGLETQYF. V gene TRBV20-1 combines with J gene TRBJ2-5; possibly TRBD1 or TRBD2 for D (7 bases each). Germline CDR1 DFQATT, CDR2 SNEGSKA (reference sequence). V was cut by 6 bases and J by 4 bases, with 15 bases left in between. This CDR3 is built from 13 residues.

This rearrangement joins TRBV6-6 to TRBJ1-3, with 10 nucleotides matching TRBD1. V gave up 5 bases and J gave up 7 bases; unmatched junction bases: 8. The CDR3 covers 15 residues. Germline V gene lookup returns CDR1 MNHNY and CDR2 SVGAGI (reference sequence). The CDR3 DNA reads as TGTGCCAGCAGTGAGTACCCGGACAGGGGGAACACCATATATTTT. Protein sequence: CASSEYPDRGNTIYF.

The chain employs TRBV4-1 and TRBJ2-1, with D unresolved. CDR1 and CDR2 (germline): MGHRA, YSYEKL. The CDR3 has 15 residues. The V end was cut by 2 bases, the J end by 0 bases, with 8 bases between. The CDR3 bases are TGCGCCAGCAGCCAATTCCCGAGCTCCTACAATGAGCAGTTCTTC. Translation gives CASSQFPSSYNEQFF.

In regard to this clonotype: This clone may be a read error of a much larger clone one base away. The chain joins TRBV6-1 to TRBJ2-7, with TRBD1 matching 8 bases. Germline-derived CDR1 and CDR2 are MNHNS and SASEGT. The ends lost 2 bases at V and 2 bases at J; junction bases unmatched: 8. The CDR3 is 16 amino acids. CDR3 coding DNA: TGTGCCAGCAGTGAACTACCCCGACAGGGGACCTACGAGCAGTACTTC. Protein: CASSELPRQGTYEQYF.

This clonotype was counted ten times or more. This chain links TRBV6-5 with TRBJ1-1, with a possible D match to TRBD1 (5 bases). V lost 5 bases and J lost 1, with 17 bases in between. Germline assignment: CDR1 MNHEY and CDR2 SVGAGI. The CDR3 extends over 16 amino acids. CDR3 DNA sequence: TGTGCCAGCAGTCTGGGGACGACCGCTTCGAACACTGAAGCTTTCTTT. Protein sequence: CASSLGTTASNTEAFF.

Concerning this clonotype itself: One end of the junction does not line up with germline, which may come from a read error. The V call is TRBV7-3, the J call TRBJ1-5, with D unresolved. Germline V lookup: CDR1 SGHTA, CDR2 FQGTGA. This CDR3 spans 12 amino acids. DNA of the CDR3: TGCGCCAGCAGCTTAACGCATCAGCCCCAGCATTTT. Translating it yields CASSLTHQPQHF.

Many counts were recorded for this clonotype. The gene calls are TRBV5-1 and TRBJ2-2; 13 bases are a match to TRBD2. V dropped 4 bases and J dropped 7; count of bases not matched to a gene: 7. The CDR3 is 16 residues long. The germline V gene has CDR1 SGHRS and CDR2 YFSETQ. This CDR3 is CASSPNGLAGVGELFF. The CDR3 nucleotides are TGCGCCAGCAGCCCGAACGGACTAGCGGGGGTCGGGGAGCTGTTTTTT.